Listed below are T cell receptor beta chains from one sample, sequenced in a study of PD-1 blockade in classical Hodgkin lymphoma. Clones were sequenced by immunoSEQ multiplex PCR, and TCRdb holds only the in-frame ones, with some missing. In the table there are more than 20,000 clones, around three quarters of which are singletons. This specimen consisted of peripheral blood mononuclear cells (PBMCs), obtained before the second cycle of nivolumab. These receptors came from a human donor with classical Hodgkin lymphoma. The CDR3 runs from the conserved cysteine through the conserved F or W. A D gene is named only where the DNA matches it firmly. Size is omitted from some rows. Given values are once, few, many or a class for expanded clones.

>TRBV19|NA|once|TRBJ2-7
CASSISDSSYEQYF
TGTGCCAGTAGTATTTCAGACAGCTCCTACGAGCAGTACTTC
>TRBV11-2|NA|NA|TRBJ1-1
CASSQGLGVHTEAFF
TGTGCCAGCAGCCAGGGGTTAGGGGTGCACACTGAAGCTTTCTTT
>TRBV7-9|TRBD2|NA|TRBJ2-7
CASSSTLAGFPYEQYF
TGTGCCAGCAGCTCCACCCTAGCGGGTTTTCCCTACGAGCAGTACTTC
>TRBV15|NA|NA|TRBJ2-5
CATSRGESWYQETQYF
TGTGCCACCAGCAGAGGGGAAAGTTGGTACCAAGAGACCCAGTACTTC
>TRBV4-2|NA|NA|TRBJ2-2
CASSQDGPGPTGELFF
TGTGCCAGCAGCCAAGATGGGCCAGGCCCCACCGGGGAGCTGTTTTTT
>TRBV19|NA|NA|TRBJ1-2
CASSMDSFNYGYTF
TGTGCCAGTAGTATGGACAGCTTTAACTATGGCTACACCTTC
>TRBV6-4|NA|NA|TRBJ2-6
CASSPVWSSGANVLTF
TGTGCCAGCAGTCCGGTATGGAGCTCTGGGGCCAACGTCCTGACTTTC
>TRBV19|TRBD1|NA|TRBJ1-2
CASSIGIRTGGGYTF
TGTGCCAGTAGTATAGGAATCCGGACAGGGGGAGGCTACACCTTC
>TRBV5-6|NA|NA|TRBJ2-3
CASSSPGVDTQYF
TGTGCCAGCAGCTCCCCCGGGGTTGATACGCAGTATTTT
>TRBV5-1|NA|NA|TRBJ2-2
CASSLVLGELFF
TGCGCCAGCAGCTTGGTGCTCGGGGAGCTGTTTTTT
>TRBV5-6|NA|few|TRBJ1-3
CASSPARPGVKSGNTIYF
TGTGCCAGCAGCCCCGCCCGGCCAGGGGTTAAGTCTGGAAACACCATATATTTT
>TRBV7-2|NA|NA|TRBJ1-3
CATTGTGHSGNTIYF
TGTGCCACCACAGGTACCGGGCACTCTGGAAACACCATATATTTT
>TRBV7-9|NA|NA|TRBJ2-1
CASSLAGGGNEQFF
TGTGCCAGCAGCTTAGCGGGGGGTGGCAATGAGCAGTTCTTC
>TRBV5-1|TRBD2|NA|TRBJ2-1
CASSLGGLEAYNEQFF
TGCGCCAGCAGCTTGGGGGGACTAGAAGCCTACAATGAGCAGTTCTTC
>TRBV7-2|TRBD2|NA|TRBJ2-5
CASSLGTSSWETQYF
TGTGCCAGCAGCTTAGGGACTAGCTCCTGGGAGACCCAGTACTTC
>TRBV27|TRBD1|once|TRBJ1-2
CASSFPAKTKHQDRGKRNYGYTF
TGTGCCAGCAGTTTCCCAGCCAAGACTAAGCACCAGGACAGGGGGAAAAGGAACTATGGCTACACCTTC
>TRBV6-1|NA|few|TRBJ1-1
CASSEDGAMNTEAFF
TGTGCCAGCAGCGAGGACGGAGCCATGAACACTGAAGCTTTCTTT
>TRBV7-2|TRBD1|NA|TRBJ2-2
CASSYGQGYTGELFF
TGTGCCAGCAGCTACGGACAGGGATACACCGGGGAGCTGTTTTTT
>TRBV15|NA|few|TRBJ2-2
CATSRDRRGGGGELFF
TGTGCCACCAGCAGAGATAGACGCGGGGGCGGCGGGGAGCTGTTTTTT
>TRBV5-3|TRBD2|NA|TRBJ2-7
CASSLGGGYEQYF
TGTGCCAGCAGCTTGGGCGGGGGGTACGAGCAGTACTTC
>TRBV9|NA|NA|TRBJ2-5
CASSLPDSQETQYF
TGTGCCAGCAGCTTACCGGACTCTCAAGAGACCCAGTACTTC
>TRBV7-2|NA|NA|TRBJ2-1
CASSPSGTNYNEQFF
TGTGCCAGCAGCCCTTCCGGGACAAACTACAATGAGCAGTTCTTC
>TRBV28|NA|NA|TRBJ2-1
CASSLIGDRGNEQFF
TGTGCCAGCAGTTTAATCGGGGACCGGGGGAATGAGCAGTTCTTC
>TRBV7-9|TRBD2|NA|TRBJ2-5
CASSRKAGRETQYF
TGTGCCAGCAGCAGGAAAGCGGGGAGAGAGACCCAGTACTTC
>TRBV4-1|NA|NA|TRBJ2-4
CASSGLAIAKNIQYF
TGCGCCAGCAGTGGGCTAGCTATAGCCAAAAACATTCAGTACTTC
>TRBV5-6|NA|NA|TRBJ1-4
CASSFFGPEKLFF
TGTGCCAGCAGCTTCTTTGGGCCTGAAAAACTGTTTTTT
>TRBV4-3|NA|NA|TRBJ1-4
CASSQETAWTEKLFF
TGCGCCAGCAGCCAGGAAACAGCTTGGACTGAAAAACTGTTTTTT
>TRBV5-4|TRBD2|NA|TRBJ2-7
CASSTGTNEQYF
TGTGCCAGCAGCACGGGGACTAACGAGCAGTACTTC
>TRBV29-1|TRBD1|NA|TRBJ2-7
CSVDGQGSDEQYF
TGCAGCGTGGACGGACAGGGGAGTGACGAGCAGTACTTC
>TRBV11-2|NA|NA|TRBJ2-1
CASSDDRISYNEQFF
TGTGCCAGCAGCGACGACAGGATCTCCTACAATGAGCAGTTCTTC